The 18 T cell receptor beta chains reported below all come from one sample, sequenced in a study of identical twins. TCRdb fed the 5' RACE reads into MiXCR, producing one record per CDR3 protein. Here the sample spans 700,000 to 950,000 distinct CDR3 sequences, 10% to 15% being singletons. The data also belong to a second study, concerning yellow fever vaccine responses in identical twins.

Sequenced: PBMCs. The origin of the receptors is a woman aged 18-35 years in good health.

This clonotype was picked up many times. The chain recombines TRBV6-1 with TRBJ2-7; 8 positions match TRBD2. The CDR3 extends over 16 amino acids. Germline CDR1 MNHNS, CDR2 SASEGT. Germline trimming cut 6 bases from V and 0 bases from J; bases unmatched to any gene: 10. CDR3 coding DNA: TGTGCCAGCAGAACTAGCGGTCTCCATCTCTCCTACGAGCAGTACTTC. It yields the protein CASRTSGLHLSYEQYF.

This chain uses TRBV9 with TRBJ2-3; 9 nucleotides align to TRBD2. The CDR3 is 16 amino acids. V was clipped by 0 bases and J by 2 bases; unmatched bases: 4. CDR1 and CDR2 from the germline V gene are SGDLS and YYNGEE. CDR3 DNA: TGTGCCAGCAGCGTAGGGTCTAGCGGGGTCACAGATACGCAGTATTTT. Its translation is CASSVGSSGVTDTQYF. The full variable domain, with the rest looked up from reference TRBV9 and TRBJ2-3, is DSGVTQTPKHLITATGQRVTLRCSPRSGDLSVYWYQQSLDQGLQFLIQYYNGEERAKGNILERFSAQQFPDLHSELNLSSLELGDSALYFCASSVGSSGVTDTQYFGPGTRLTVL.

This clonotype has more than one count but fewer than ten. The V and J genes are TRBV24-1 and TRBJ2-1; D is undetermined. Per the germline V gene, CDR1 is KGHDR and CDR2 is SFDVKD. The CDR3 is 15 amino acids. V lost 3 bases to trimming and J lost 2 bases, with 10 bases between them. CDR3 bases: TGTGCCACCAGTGATGGGTACTTAGCCTACAATGAGCAGTTCTTC. Translation gives CATSDGYLAYNEQFF.

The V and J genes are TRBV20-1 and TRBJ2-3; no clear D gene. Germline CDR1 and CDR2: DFQATT and SNEGSKA (reference sequence). V was cut by 3 bases and J by 4 bases, with 8 bases left in between. This CDR3 has 12 amino acids. The CDR3 spells CSASPLSDTQYF. The CDR3 DNA reads as TGCAGTGCTAGTCCCCTTTCAGATACGCAGTATTTT.

This clonotype has ten or more counts. The CDR3: CASSQGQGDTGELFF. The CDR3 nucleotides are TGCGCCAGCAGCCAGGGACAGGGGGACACCGGGGAGCTGTTTTTT. The chain combines TRBV5-1 with TRBJ2-2, with TRBD1 matching 11 bases. V dropped 4 bases and J dropped 3; count of bases not matched to a gene: 2. The CDR3 sequence is 15 residues long. The V gene's germline CDR1 is SGHRS and CDR2 YFSETQ. The complete variable domain, with remaining parts taken from reference TRBV5-1 and TRBJ2-2, reads KAGVTQTPRYLIKTRGQQVTLSCSPISGHRSVSWYQQTPGQGLQFLFEYFSETQRNKGNFPGRFSGRQFSNSRSEMNVSTLELGDSALYLCASSQGQGDTGELFFGEGSRLTVL.

The chain recombines TRBV7-8 with TRBJ2-2; 10 bases agree with TRBD2. There are 15 residues in the CDR3. CDR1 is SGHVS and CDR2 is FQNEAQ in the germline V gene. V lost 5 bases, J lost 5 bases, and 5 bases stayed unmatched. CDR3 nucleotide sequence: TGTGCCAGCAGCCGAGCGGGGGGGCCAACCGGGGAGCTGTTTTTT. Residues: CASSRAGGPTGELFF. Full variable domain (missing parts from reference TRBV7-8 and TRBJ2-2): GAGVSQSPRYKVAKRGQDVALRCDPISGHVSLFWYQQALGQGPEFLTYFQNEAQLDKSGLPSDRFFAERPEGSVSTLKIQRTQQEDSAVYLCASSRAGGPTGELFFGEGSRLTVL.

The chain is built from TRBV10-3 and TRBJ2-7; 10 bases align to TRBD2. With V trimmed by 6 bases and J by 0 bases, 5 bases remained unmatched. The germline CDR1 and CDR2 sequences are ENHRY and SYGVKD. CDR3 size: 15 residues. The CDR3 DNA reads as TGTGCCATCAGCTCCGGACTAGCGGACTCCTACGAGCAGTACGTC. Protein sequence: CAISSGLADSYEQYV.

Ten or more counts support this clonotype. The V gene is TRBV5-6, the J gene TRBJ2-2, with D tentatively TRBD1 (6 bases). The CDR3 has 15 amino acids. V lost 0 bases and J 4 bases, leaving 10 bases between the germline ends. CDR1 and CDR2 (germline): SGHDT, YYEEEE. CDR3 amino acids: CASSLGQAPTGELFF. CDR3 nucleotides: TGTGCCAGCAGCTTGGGACAGGCCCCCACCGGGGAGCTGTTTTTT.

This clonotype was found many times. The CDR3, as DNA: TGTGCCAGCAGTAATCTACATCTCGAACCGCCCTCCTACGAGCAGTACGTC. This sequence encodes CASSNLHLEPPSYEQYV. The chain links TRBV5-5 to TRBJ2-7; D is unresolved. CDR1 and CDR2 (germline): SGHKS, YYEKEE (reference sequence). The V gene lost 5 bases and the J gene lost 0 bases, with 21 bases spanning the gap. The CDR3 totals 17 residues.

The chain is built from TRBV6-1 and TRBJ2-7; D gene uncertain. Germline CDR1 is MNHNS and CDR2 is SASEGT. CDR3 length: 16 amino acids. Trimming removed 6 bases from V and 2 bases from J, with 20 bases in between. CDR3 amino acids: CASSRAPSSGAYEQYF. For the CDR3, the DNA is TGTGCCAGCAGCCGGGCCCCCTCTTCCGGCGCCTACGAGCAGTACTTC.

This clonotype was picked up a small number of times. The gene calls are TRBV6-1 and TRBJ2-1; D remains unclear. The CDR3 extends over 16 amino acids. Germline V gene lookup returns CDR1 MNHNS and CDR2 SASEGT. The V gene lost 4 bases and the J gene lost 2 bases, with 15 bases spanning the gap. The CDR3 nucleotides read TGTGCCAGCAGTGCCCCCGCGCGCCAGGCCTACAATGAGCAGTTCTTC. Its translation: CASSAPARQAYNEQFF.

The chain uses TRBV21-1 and TRBJ1-4; TRBD1 is the table's D call and was not checked against the DNA. TRBV21-1 has pseudogene status. This CDR3 comprises 16 residues. The chain's CDR3 is CASNPFRPTGGEKLFF. As DNA, the CDR3 is TGTGCCAGCAACCCTTTTCGGCCCACAGGAGGCGAAAAACTGTTTTTT.

This clonotype has just a few counts. CDR3 sequence reads: CASSLVGLAGAADTQYF. The CDR3 DNA is TGTGCCAGCAGCTTAGTCGGGCTAGCGGGAGCAGCAGATACGCAGTATTTT. J is TRBJ2-3 and V is TRBV7-9, with 10 bases that match TRBD2. In germline, CDR1 is SEHNR, CDR2 FQNEAQ (reference sequence). The V gene end was trimmed by 1 base and the J gene end by 4 bases; junction bases not matched to a gene: 8. CDR3 length: 17 residues.

This clonotype was counted a few times. The chain recombines TRBV29-1 with TRBJ1-2; 8 bases fit TRBD1. The CDR3 has 14 residues. Germline values: CDR1 SQVTM, CDR2 ANQGSEA. V shed 3 bases, J shed 4 bases, and the junction held 7 bases outside the gene matches. The CDR3 region has the DNA TGCAGCGTTGATTCGACAGGGGCTCCCTATGGCTACACCTTC. Translated, it gives CSVDSTGAPYGYTF. Looking up the rest from reference TRBV29-1 and TRBJ1-2 gives the full variable domain: SAVISQKPSRDICQRGTSLTIQCQVDSQVTMMFWYRQQPGQSLTLIATANQGSEATYESGFVIDKFPISRPNLTFSTLTVSNMSPEDSSIYLCSVDSTGAPYGYTFGSGTRLTVV.

This clonotype was counted ten times or more. The V call is TRBV20-1, the J call TRBJ2-7; D is uncertain. CDR3 length equals 13 residues. V was cut by 3 bases and J by 0 bases, with 9 bases left in between. Germline values: CDR1 DFQATT, CDR2 SNEGSKA (reference sequence). The CDR3: CSASGESSYEQYF. For the CDR3, the DNA is TGCAGTGCTAGTGGGGAAAGCTCCTACGAGCAGTACTTC.

This clonotype was seen ten or more times. The chain combines TRBV15 with TRBJ2-2; TRBD2 matches 7 bases. V lost 3 bases and J lost 0; bases outside the gene matches: 1. The CDR3 has 15 amino acids. CDR1 and CDR2 from the germline V gene are LNHNV and YYDKDF (reference sequence). CDR3 DNA: TGTGCCACCAGCAGCGGGGGGACGAACACCGGGGAGCTGTTTTTT. It codes for CATSSGGTNTGELFF. The full variable domain, in which reference TRBV15 and TRBJ2-2 provide the parts outside the CDR3, is DAMVIQNPRYQVTQFGKPVTLSCSQTLNHNVMYWYQQKSSQAPKLLFHYYDKDFNNEADTPDNFQSRRPNTSFCFLDIRSPGLGDTAMYLCATSSGGTNTGELFFGEGSRLTVL.

V is TRBV29-1 and J is TRBJ1-3, with TRBD1 identical over 10 bases. CDR3 length: 14 amino acids. CDR1 and CDR2 (germline): SQVTM, ANQGSEA. Germline trimming cut 8 bases from V and 3 bases from J; bases unmatched to any gene: 7. The DNA for the CDR3 is TGCAGCATAGGACAGGGGGTTAATGGAAACACCATATATTTT. The encoded protein is CSIGQGVNGNTIYF.

The rearrangement uses TRBV20-1 and TRBJ2-5; TRBD2 is a possible D gene (6 bases). V lost 0 bases to trimming and J lost 2 bases, with 13 bases between them. The CDR3 runs 15 residues. Germline V gives CDR1 DFQATT, CDR2 SNEGSKA (reference sequence). CDR3 amino acids: CSAREGLAVQETQYF. In DNA, the CDR3 is TGCAGTGCTAGAGAGGGGTTAGCGGTACAAGAGACCCAGTACTTC.